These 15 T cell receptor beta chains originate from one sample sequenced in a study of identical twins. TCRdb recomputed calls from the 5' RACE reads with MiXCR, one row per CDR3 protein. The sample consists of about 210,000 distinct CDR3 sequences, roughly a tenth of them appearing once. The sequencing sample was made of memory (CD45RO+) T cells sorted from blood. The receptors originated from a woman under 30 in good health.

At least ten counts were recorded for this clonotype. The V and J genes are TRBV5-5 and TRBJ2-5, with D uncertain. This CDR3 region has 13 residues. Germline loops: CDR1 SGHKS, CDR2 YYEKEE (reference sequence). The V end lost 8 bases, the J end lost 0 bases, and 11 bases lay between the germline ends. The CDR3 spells CASTAENQETQYF. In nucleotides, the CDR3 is TGTGCCAGTACGGCGGAAAACCAAGAGACCCAGTACTTC. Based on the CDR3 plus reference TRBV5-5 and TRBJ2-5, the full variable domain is DAGVTQSPTHLIKTRGQQVTLRCSPISGHKSVSWYQQVLGQGPQFIFQYYEKEERGRGNFPDRFSARQFPNYSSELNVNALLLGDSALYLCASTAENQETQYFGPGTRLLVL.

CDR3 in amino acids: CASSQEGTGGKYEQYF. In DNA, the CDR3 is TGTGCCAGCAGCCAGGAGGGGACAGGGGGCAAATACGAGCAGTACTTC. The chain joins TRBV16 to TRBJ2-7; TRBD1 matches 12 bases. This CDR3 is 16 amino acids long. In germline, CDR1 is KGHSY, CDR2 FQNENV. The ends lost 3 bases at V and 4 bases at J; junction bases unmatched: 7.

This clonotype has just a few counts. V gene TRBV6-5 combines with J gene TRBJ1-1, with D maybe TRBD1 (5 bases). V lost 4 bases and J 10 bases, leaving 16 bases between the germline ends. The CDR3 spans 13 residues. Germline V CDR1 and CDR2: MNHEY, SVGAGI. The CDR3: CASSSQGLGSAFF. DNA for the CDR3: TGTGCCAGCAGTTCCCAGGGTCTCGGTTCAGCTTTCTTT.

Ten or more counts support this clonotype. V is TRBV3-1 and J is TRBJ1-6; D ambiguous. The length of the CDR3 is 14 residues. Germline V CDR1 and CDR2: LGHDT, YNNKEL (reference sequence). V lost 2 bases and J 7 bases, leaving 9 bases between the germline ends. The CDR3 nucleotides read TGTGCCAGCAGCCAAAGAGGGAACAATTCACCCCTCCACTTT. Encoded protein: CASSQRGNNSPLHF.

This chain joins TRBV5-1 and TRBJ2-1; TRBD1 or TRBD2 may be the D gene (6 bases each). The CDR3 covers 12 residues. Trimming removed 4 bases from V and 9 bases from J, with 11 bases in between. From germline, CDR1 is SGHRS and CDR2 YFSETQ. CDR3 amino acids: CASSQRGVEQFF. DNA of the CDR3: TGCGCCAGCAGCCAAAGGGGGGTTGAGCAGTTCTTC. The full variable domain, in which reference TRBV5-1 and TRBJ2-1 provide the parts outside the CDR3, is KAGVTQTPRYLIKTRGQQVTLSCSPISGHRSVSWYQQTPGQGLQFLFEYFSETQRNKGNFPGRFSGRQFSNSRSEMNVSTLELGDSALYLCASSQRGVEQFFGPGTRLTVL.

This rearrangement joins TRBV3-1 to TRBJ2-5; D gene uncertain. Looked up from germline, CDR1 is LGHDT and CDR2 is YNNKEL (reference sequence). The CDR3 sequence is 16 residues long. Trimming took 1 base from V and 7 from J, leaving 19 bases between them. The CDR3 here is CASSQGATGSSGTQYF. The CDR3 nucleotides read TGTGCCAGCAGCCAAGGAGCTACCGGGTCCTCTGGGACCCAGTACTTC.

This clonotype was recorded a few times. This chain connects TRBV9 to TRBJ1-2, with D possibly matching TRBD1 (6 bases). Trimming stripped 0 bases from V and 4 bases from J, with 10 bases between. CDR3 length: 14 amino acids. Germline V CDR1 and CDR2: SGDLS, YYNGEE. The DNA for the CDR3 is TGTGCCAGCAGCGTAGAAGCAGGGGCCTATGGCTACACCTTC. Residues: CASSVEAGAYGYTF. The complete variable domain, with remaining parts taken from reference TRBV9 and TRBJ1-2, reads DSGVTQTPKHLITATGQRVTLRCSPRSGDLSVYWYQQSLDQGLQFLIQYYNGEERAKGNILERFSAQQFPDLHSELNLSSLELGDSALYFCASSVEAGAYGYTFGSGTRLTVV.

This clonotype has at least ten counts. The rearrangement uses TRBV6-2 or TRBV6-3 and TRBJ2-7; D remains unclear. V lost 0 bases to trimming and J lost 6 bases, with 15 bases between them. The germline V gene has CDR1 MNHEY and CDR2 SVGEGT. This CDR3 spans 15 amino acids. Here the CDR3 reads CASSYSRHVAGEQYF. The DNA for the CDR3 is TGTGCCAGCAGTTACTCAAGACACGTAGCAGGCGAGCAGTACTTC.

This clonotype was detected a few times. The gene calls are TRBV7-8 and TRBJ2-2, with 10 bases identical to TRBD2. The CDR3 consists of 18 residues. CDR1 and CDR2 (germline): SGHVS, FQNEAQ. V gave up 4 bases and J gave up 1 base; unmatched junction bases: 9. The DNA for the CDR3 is TGTGCCAGCAGCTCCAGGGGGGCTAGCGGGGGGAACACCGGGGAGCTGTTTTTT. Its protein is CASSSRGASGGNTGELFF.

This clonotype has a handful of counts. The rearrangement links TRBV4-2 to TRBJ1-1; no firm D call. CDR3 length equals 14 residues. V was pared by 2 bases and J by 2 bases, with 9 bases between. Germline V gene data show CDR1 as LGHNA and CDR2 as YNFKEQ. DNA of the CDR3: TGTGCCAGCAGCCAAACATGGGGAAACACTGAAGCTTTCTTT. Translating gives CASSQTWGNTEAFF.

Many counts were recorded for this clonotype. The DNA for the CDR3 is TGTGCCAGCAAACGAGGGGGCAGCACAGATACGCAGTATTTT. Its translation is CASKRGGSTDTQYF. This rearrangement joins TRBV7-3 to TRBJ2-3; 7 bases align to TRBD1. The germline V gene encodes CDR1 SGHTA and CDR2 FQGTGA. The CDR3 extends over 14 amino acids. The J segment lost 0 bases and the V segment lost 7 bases, leaving 4 bases of the junction unmatched.

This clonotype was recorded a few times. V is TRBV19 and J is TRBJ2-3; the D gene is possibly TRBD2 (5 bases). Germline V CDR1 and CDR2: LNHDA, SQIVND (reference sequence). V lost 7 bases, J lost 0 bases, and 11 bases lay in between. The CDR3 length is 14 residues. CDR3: CASTPSSSTDTQYF. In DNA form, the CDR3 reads TGTGCCAGTACCCCTAGCAGTAGCACAGATACGCAGTATTTT.

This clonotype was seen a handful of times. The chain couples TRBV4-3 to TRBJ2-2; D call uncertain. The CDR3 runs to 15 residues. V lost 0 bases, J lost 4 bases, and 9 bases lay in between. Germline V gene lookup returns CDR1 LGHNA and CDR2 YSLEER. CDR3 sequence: CASSQELLGTGELFF. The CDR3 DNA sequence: TGCGCCAGCAGCCAAGAACTCCTGGGCACCGGGGAGCTGTTTTTT.

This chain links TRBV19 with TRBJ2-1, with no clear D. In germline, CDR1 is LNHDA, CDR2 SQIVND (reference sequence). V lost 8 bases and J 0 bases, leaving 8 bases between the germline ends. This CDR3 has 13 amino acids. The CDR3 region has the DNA TGTGCCAGTGGACGGAGCTCCTACAATGAGCAGTTCTTC. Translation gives CASGRSSYNEQFF.

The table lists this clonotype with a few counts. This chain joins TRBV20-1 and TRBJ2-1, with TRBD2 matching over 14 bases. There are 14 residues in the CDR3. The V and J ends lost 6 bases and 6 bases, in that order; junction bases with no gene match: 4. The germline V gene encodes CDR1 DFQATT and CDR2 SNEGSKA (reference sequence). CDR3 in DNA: TGCAGTGCCTCGACTAGCGGGAGGGTCAATGAGCAGTTCTTC. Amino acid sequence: CSASTSGRVNEQFF.